The rows below give T cell receptor beta chains drawn from one sample of a study of T cells in localized non-small cell lung cancer. Here immunoSEQ multiplex PCR was the method, and the copy in TCRdb shows in-frame clones only, minus some. The repertoire holds over 55,000 clones, with 85% to 90% as singletons. Here the sequenced sample was peripheral blood, taken before any cancer treatment. The source of these receptors is a woman aged 35 to 70 with stage I lung adenocarcinoma. Both conserved end residues are part of each CDR3. D genes are given only for firm matches. Rows give clone size only sometimes, using once, few, many, or a class for an expanded clone.

>-|TRBV7-6|TRBD1|TRBJ2-7
CASSLGDRVSREQYF
TGTGCCAGCAGCTTAGGGGACAGGGTGTCGCGTGAGCAGTACTTC
>few|TRBV5-6|TRBD1|TRBJ1-2
CASSLGRDSYGYTF
TGTGCCAGCAGCTTGGGTCGGGACAGCTATGGCTACACCTTC
>-|TRBV5-1|TRBD1|TRBJ2-1
CASSSGQNSYNEQFF
TGCGCCAGCAGCTCGGGACAGAACAGCTACAATGAGCAGTTCTTC
>-|TRBV27|TRBD1|TRBJ2-3
CASSQRGQGAILLITDTQYF
TGTGCCAGCAGCCAACGTGGGCAGGGGGCAATCCTCCTGATCACAGATACGCAGTATTTT
>-|TRBV6-5|-|TRBJ1-4
CASSYSRRGDSEKLFF
TGTGCCAGCAGTTACTCGAGAAGGGGGGATAGTGAAAAACTGTTTTTT
>-|TRBV6-5|TRBD1|TRBJ1-1
CASSYHRDRLEF
TGTGCCAGCAGTTACCACCGGGACAGGCTCGAATTT
>-|TRBV28|-|TRBJ2-2
CASGDRRGDGELFF
TGTGCCAGCGGTGACCGACGGGGAGACGGGGAGCTGTTTTTT
>-|TRBV30|TRBD1|TRBJ1-2
CAWSVGTGVGYTF
TGTGCCTGGAGTGTAGGGACAGGGGTTGGCTACACCTTC
>-|TRBV19|TRBD2|TRBJ2-1
CASSIELAGVFYEQFF
TGTGCCAGTAGTATAGAACTAGCGGGAGTGTTTTATGAGCAGTTCTTC
>-|TRBV5-1|-|TRBJ1-6
CASSLPGSSYNSPLHF
TGCGCCAGCAGCTTGCCCGGGAGCTCCTATAATTCACCCCTCCACTTT
>-|TRBV29-1|-|TRBJ1-1
CSVLGPASVNTEAFF
TGCAGCGTCCTAGGGCCGGCGTCGGTGAACACTGAAGCTTTCTTT
>-|TRBV19|-|TRBJ1-5
CASSTRGGQGNQPQHF
TGTGCCAGTAGTACCCGGGGAGGCCAGGGAAATCAGCCCCAGCATTTT
>-|TRBV18|-|TRBJ1-3
CASSPRRQFLEGTIYF
TGTGCCAGCTCACCACGCCGACAGTTCCTAGAGGGCACCATATATTTT
>-|TRBV6-5|TRBD2|TRBJ2-1
CASSYRLAGFNNEQFF
TGTGCCAGCAGTTACCGGCTAGCGGGTTTCAACAATGAGCAGTTCTTC
>-|TRBV6-6|-|TRBJ1-1
CASSYPDRNTEAFF
TGTGCCAGCAGTTACCCGGACAGGAACACTGAAGCTTTCTTT
>-|TRBV6-1|-|TRBJ1-5
CASSEPGRSNQPQHF
TGTGCCAGCAGTGAACCAGGGCGGAGCAATCAGCCCCAGCATTTT
>-|TRBV9|TRBD2|TRBJ2-3
CASSVDERGILDTQYF
TGTGCCAGCAGCGTAGACGAGCGGGGGATTTTGGATACGCAGTATTTT
>-|TRBV6-1|-|TRBJ2-7
CASGAGVAETYEQYF
TGTGCCAGTGGGGCCGGGGTAGCCGAGACCTACGAGCAGTACTTC
>-|TRBV7-8|TRBD1|TRBJ1-4
CASSPFVRQGENEKLFF
TGTGCCAGCAGCCCTTTTGTCCGACAGGGGGAGAATGAAAAACTGTTTTTT
>-|TRBV14|-|TRBJ1-1
CASSHAWDTEAFF
TGTGCCAGCAGCCATGCGTGGGATACTGAAGCTTTCTTT
>-|TRBV6-5|-|TRBJ2-5
CASSRRMQETQYF
TGTGCCAGCAGCCGGCGGATGCAAGAGACCCAGTACTTC
>-|TRBV28|-|TRBJ2-2
CASTAGTTGELFF
TGTGCCAGCACGGCAGGGACCACCGGGGAGCTGTTTTTT
>-|TRBV6-5|TRBD1|TRBJ1-2
CASSPGGDYGYTF
TGTGCCAGCAGCCCAGGGGGCGACTATGGCTACACCTTC
>-|TRBV19|-|TRBJ1-2
CASSISPATPYGYTF
TGTGCCAGTAGTATTTCCCCAGCAACCCCCTATGGCTACACCTTC
>-|TRBV6-6|-|TRBJ2-7
CASRRDSLSYEQYF
TGTGCCAGCCGACGAGACAGCCTTTCCTACGAGCAGTACTTC
>-|TRBV13|-|TRBJ1-1
CASSRGARTEAFF
TGTGCCAGCAGCCGGGGGGCCCGCACTGAAGCTTTCTTT
>-|TRBV7-9|-|TRBJ1-1
CASSGRGPGTEAFF
TGTGCCAGCAGCGGGAGGGGCCCCGGCACTGAAGCTTTCTTT
>-|TRBV2|-|TRBJ1-1
CASSEVRQRTEAFF
TGTGCCAGCAGTGAGGTTCGCCAGCGCACTGAAGCTTTCTTT
>-|TRBV27|-|TRBJ2-2
CASSLSGVGELFF
TGTGCCAGCAGTTTATCGGGGGTCGGGGAGCTGTTTTTT
>-|TRBV2|-|TRBJ1-2
CASSDRPDWDYGYTF
TGTGCCAGCAGTGATCGACCGGACTGGGACTATGGCTACACCTTC
>once|TRBV7-3|TRBD2|TRBJ2-3
CASSLMPSGNTDTQYF
TGTGCCAGCAGCTTAATGCCTAGCGGCAACACAGATACGCAGTATTTT
>-|TRBV19|-|TRBJ1-3
CASTLRPEPSGNTIYF
TGTGCCAGTACCCTAAGGCCGGAACCCTCTGGAAACACCATATATTTT
>-|TRBV30|-|TRBJ1-3
CAWTRQGNTIYF
TGTGCCTGGACCCGACAGGGAAACACCATATATTTT
>-|TRBV28|TRBD1|TRBJ2-1
CASSSPGQAVNEQFF
TGTGCCAGCAGTTCCCCGGGACAGGCGGTGAATGAGCAGTTCTTC
>-|TRBV18|-|TRBJ2-7
CASSPIKGVEQYF
TGTGCCAGCTCACCCATAAAAGGGGTCGAGCAGTACTTC
>-|TRBV5-1|-|TRBJ1-4
CASSLAGALGNNEKLFF
TGCGCCAGCAGCTTGGCTGGGGCATTGGGGAATAATGAAAAACTGTTTTTT
>-|TRBV5-1|-|TRBJ2-2
CASSLDRPNTGELFF
TGCGCCAGCAGCTTGGATCGGCCAAACACCGGGGAGCTGTTTTTT
>-|TRBV5-1|TRBD1|TRBJ2-2
CASSLGPGGNTGELFF
TGCGCCAGCAGCTTGGGTCCAGGGGGAAACACCGGGGAGCTGTTTTTT
>-|TRBV30|-|TRBJ1-1
CAWIPDRPYTEAFF
TGTGCCTGGATCCCGGACCGGCCCTACACTGAAGCTTTCTTT
>-|TRBV21-1|-|TRBJ2-7
CASSTTERPGQEFLSSYEQYF
TGTGCCAGCAGCACGACTGAGAGGCCGGGACAGGAATTTTTAAGCTCCTACGAGCAGTACTTC
>-|TRBV7-9|TRBD2|TRBJ2-5
CASSRKGTSGGETQYF
TGTGCCAGCAGCCGAAAGGGGACTAGCGGTGGAGAGACCCAGTACTTC
>-|TRBV7-2|-|TRBJ2-5
CASSGRTGRPDPGGETQYF
TGTGCCAGCAGCGGGCGGACAGGGAGACCAGATCCGGGGGGAGAGACCCAGTACTTC